This T cell receptor (beta chain) was profiled in a study of patients and donors after allogeneic stem cell transplantation. The V gene end was trimmed by 0 bases and the J gene end by 4 bases; junction bases not matched to a gene: 5. Germline lookup yields CDR1 WNHNN and CDR2 SYGVQD (reference sequence). This CDR3 is 16 amino acids long. One entry per CDR3 protein results from TCRdb running MiXCR on the RT-PCR reads. Among 150,000 to 200,000 distinct CDR3 sequences, approximately 30% were seen once, and the ten largest hold around 3.3%. The receptor comes from a human donor who was either an allogeneic HSCT recipient or a stem cell or donor lymphocyte infusion donor (not recorded which). It is not recorded whose cells these are; they may come from a transplant donor. The rearrangement joins TRBV10-1 to TRBJ2-7, with TRBD2 matching 11 bases. Source material: blood, either unsorted or a sorted T cell fraction (not recorded which). The CDR3 reads CASSESGASGGYEQYF. Here the CDR3 DNA reads TGCGCCAGCAGTGAGTCTGGGGCTAGCGGGGGGTACGAGCAGTACTTC.